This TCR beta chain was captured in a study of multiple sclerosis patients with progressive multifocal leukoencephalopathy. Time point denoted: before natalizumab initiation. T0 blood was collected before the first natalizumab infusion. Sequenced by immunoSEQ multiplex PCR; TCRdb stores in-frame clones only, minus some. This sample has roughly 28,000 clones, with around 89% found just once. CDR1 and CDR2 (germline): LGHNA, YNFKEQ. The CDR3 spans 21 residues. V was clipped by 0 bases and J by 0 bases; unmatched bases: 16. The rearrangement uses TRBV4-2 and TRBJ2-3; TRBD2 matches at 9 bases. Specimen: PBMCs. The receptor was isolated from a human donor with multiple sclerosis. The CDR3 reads CASSQDPLGAGGAGSTDTQYF. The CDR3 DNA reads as TGTGCCAGCAGCCAAGATCCTCTGGGAGCGGGGGGAGCAGGAAGCACAGATACGCAGTATTTT.